These 16 T cell receptor beta chains originate from one sample sequenced in a study of cytomegalovirus exposure and HLA in healthy donors. Use of 60 Vbeta and 13 Jbeta primers characterized the PCR. TCRdb keeps only in-frame clones here, not all; method: immunoSEQ multiplex PCR. The table lists over 100,000 clones, about 79% of them singletons. Sequencing was carried out using PBMCs. These receptors all come from a female donor in good health and CMV-seropositive.

The genes are TRBV5-1 and TRBJ1-1, with D hard to call. Trimming took 4 bases from V and 1 from J, leaving 11 bases between them. The CDR3 length is 14 residues. Germline loops: CDR1 SGHRS, CDR2 YFSETQ. As DNA, the CDR3 is TGCGCCAGCAGCCTCGAAAACTGGAACACTGAAGCTTTCTTT. It codes for CASSLENWNTEAFF.

This sequence joins TRBV2 and TRBJ1-2; TRBD1 might be the D (5 bases). Germline V lookup: CDR1 SNHLY, CDR2 FYNNEI. CDR3 length: 16 amino acids. Trimming stripped 4 bases from V and 1 base from J, with 16 bases between. The CDR3 here is CASSGGPGRDNYGYTF. DNA of the CDR3: TGTGCCAGCAGTGGGGGCCCAGGGAGGGATAACTATGGCTACACCTTC.

In its sample, this clone was seen once. This chain joins TRBV5-4 and TRBJ2-2; TRBD1 matches at 8 bases. The V gene's germline CDR1 is SGHNT and CDR2 YYREEE (reference sequence). V dropped 2 bases and J dropped 5; count of bases not matched to a gene: 5. This CDR3 spans 15 amino acids. CDR3 residues: CASSFTGGGTGELFF. CDR3 nucleotides: TGTGCCAGCAGCTTTACAGGGGGAGGAACCGGGGAGCTGTTTTTT.

The CDR3 sequence: CASSMPNRVTNTEAFF. The CDR3 bases are TGTGCCAGTAGTATGCCGAACCGGGTTACGAACACTGAAGCTTTCTTT. J is TRBJ1-1 and V is TRBV19; D is undetermined. The CDR3 runs 16 residues. The V and J ends lost 3 bases and 1 base respectively, with 15 bases between them. Germline values: CDR1 LNHDA, CDR2 SQIVND (reference sequence).

CDR3 sequence (DNA): TGCGCCAGCAGCTTGGGATCTGACAGGGCTGAAGCTTTCTTT. Its translation is CASSLGSDRAEAFF. The chain employs TRBV5-1 and TRBJ1-1, with 7 nucleotides matching TRBD1. Germline-derived CDR1 and CDR2 are SGHRS and YFSETQ. Trimming cost V 0 bases and J 6 bases; bases outside gene matches: 5. There are 14 residues in the CDR3.

This clone showed up just a few times. This rearrangement joins TRBV10-3 to TRBJ1-3; tentatively, D is TRBD1 (5 bases). Germline lookup yields CDR1 ENHRY and CDR2 SYGVKD. The CDR3 is 14 residues long. The V end was cut by 11 bases, the J end by 0 bases, with 14 bases between. CDR3 DNA: TGTGCCCTGACAGACAGTGACTCTGGAAACACCATATATTTT. Amino acids: CALTDSDSGNTIYF.

V and J are TRBV2 and TRBJ2-5; weak D call: TRBD2 (6 bases). The CDR3 spans 13 residues. CDR1 is SNHLY and CDR2 is FYNNEI in the germline V gene. V was pared by 6 bases and J by 5 bases, with 13 bases between. For the CDR3, the DNA is TGTGCCAGCAGGGAGGGGCGGGTGGAGACCCAGTACTTC. Its protein product is CASREGRVETQYF. Full variable domain (rest looked up from reference TRBV2 and TRBJ2-5): EPEVTQTPSHQVTQMGQEVILRCVPISNHLYFYWYRQILGQKVEFLVSFYNNEISEKSEIFDDQFSVERPDGSNFTLKIRSTKLEDSAMYFCASREGRVETQYFGPGTRLLVL.

This clone was seen only once. J is TRBJ2-5 and V is TRBV30; weak D call: TRBD1 (5 bases). CDR1 and CDR2 (germline): GTSNPN, SVGIG (reference sequence). V gave up 3 bases and J gave up 4 bases, with 12 bases separating them. The CDR3 totals 13 residues. The CDR3 sequence is CAWRVRQGETQYF. In DNA form, the CDR3 reads TGTGCCTGGAGGGTGAGGCAGGGAGAGACCCAGTACTTC. Full variable domain (outside the CDR3, taken from reference TRBV30 and TRBJ2-5): SQTIHQWPATLVQPVGSPLSLECTVEGTSNPNLYWYRQAAGRGLQLLFYSVGIGQISSEVPQNLSASRPQDRQFILSSKKLLLSDSGFYLCAWRVRQGETQYFGPGTRLLVL.

The chain has TRBV10-2 and TRBJ2-1; D is perhaps TRBD1 (6 bases). The CDR3 is 15 residues long. Trimming shortened V by 3 bases and J by 1 base, and 10 bases separated the two germline ends. In germline, CDR1 is WSHSY, CDR2 SAAADI. Here the CDR3 reads CASSDLGQSYNEQFF. The CDR3 DNA reads TGCGCCAGCAGTGATTTAGGACAGTCCTACAATGAGCAGTTCTTC.

The rearrangement joins TRBV5-3 to TRBJ2-1; the D is unclear. TRBV5-3 belongs to the ORF category, with a function that is uncertain. The ends were cut back, 4 bases at V and 12 bases at J, with 5 bases in the middle. The CDR3 loop spans 9 amino acids. DNA of the CDR3: TGTGCCAGAAGCCCAGGGCAGTTCTTC. Translation: CARSPGQFF.

The table lists this clone with a few counts. The chain employs TRBV5-1 and TRBJ2-3; 7 nucleotides align to TRBD2. The CDR3 totals 13 residues. Per the germline V gene, CDR1 is SGHRS and CDR2 is YFSETQ. The ends lost 5 bases at V and 2 bases at J; junction bases unmatched: 2. CDR3 amino acids: CASSRDYTDTQYF. Written as DNA, the CDR3 is TGCGCCAGCAGTCGGGACTACACAGATACGCAGTATTTT.

J is TRBJ2-7 and V is TRBV10-2, with TRBD1 matching over 7 bases. The CDR3 length is 14 residues. The V segment lost 5 bases and the J segment 3 bases; nucleotides outside the gene matches: 7. Germline loops: CDR1 WSHSY, CDR2 SAAADI. The CDR3, as DNA: TGCGCCAGCAGTCCTAGGGGGCGTTACTACGAGCAGTACTTC. It is translated as CASSPRGRYYEQYF.

The chain is built from TRBV4-2 and TRBJ2-1, with D possibly matching TRBD1 (6 bases). Germline V CDR1 and CDR2: LGHNA, YNFKEQ. Trimming stripped 0 bases from V and 2 bases from J, with 14 bases between. The CDR3 runs 17 residues. CDR3 region: CASSQDWDMGPYNEQFF. DNA for the CDR3: TGTGCCAGCAGCCAAGATTGGGACATGGGTCCCTACAATGAGCAGTTCTTC.

The CDR3 is CASRGTGGISPLHF. The CDR3 DNA reads TGTGCCAGCAGAGGGACAGGGGGGATCTCACCCCTCCACTTT. The chain is built from TRBV2 and TRBJ1-6; 11 positions agree with TRBD1. The germline V gene has CDR1 SNHLY and CDR2 FYNNEI. V was pared by 6 bases and J by 10 bases, with 5 bases of the junction left unmatched. This CDR3 has 14 amino acids.

This chain links TRBV13 with TRBJ1-1; 10 bases fit TRBD1. This CDR3 comprises 15 residues. Germline loops: CDR1 PRHDT, CDR2 FYEKMQ (reference sequence). Trimming at V came to 4 bases and at J to 3 bases, leaving 5 bases not matched to a gene. The CDR3 bases are TGTGCCAGCAGCTCGTTTGGACAGGGGGACACTGAAGCTTTCTTT. Its protein is CASSSFGQGDTEAFF.

This chain joins TRBV6-6 and TRBJ1-2; TRBD1 aligns across 7 bases. Trimming took 5 bases from V and 2 from J; bases not matched to a gene: 2. The germline CDR1 and CDR2 sequences are MNHNY and SVGAGI (reference sequence). This CDR3 is built from 13 residues. This CDR3 reads CASSKTGNYGYTF. CDR3 coding DNA: TGTGCCAGCAGTAAGACAGGGAACTATGGCTACACCTTC.